This T cell receptor beta chain was recovered during a study of OX40 agonist ivuxolimab in advanced cancers. Study-wide points: At doses 0.1 to 3.0 mg/kg, CD4+ and CD8+ clones expanded.

In regard to this clone: Its antigen is not known.

Method: immunoSEQ multiplex PCR; TCRdb's copy keeps in-frame clones and lacks some. The sample has around 80,000 clones, roughly 85% seen once. This TCR was recovered from an adult with an advanced solid tumor such as melanoma, head and neck, liver or kidney cancer. Material: CD4+ or CD8+ T cells sorted from blood, obtained in a trial of the OX40 agonist ivuxolimab.

The CDR3 protein is CASSDRAGFFTEAFF. The DNA of the CDR3 is TGTGCCAGCAGTGACAGGGCAGGGTTCTTCACTGAAGCTTTCTTT. The chain couples TRBV25-1 to TRBJ1-1; the D gene is possibly TRBD1 (5 bases). The CDR3 runs to 15 residues. CDR1 is MGHDK and CDR2 is SYGVNS in the germline V gene. V was clipped by 3 bases and J by 4 bases, with 15 bases between them.